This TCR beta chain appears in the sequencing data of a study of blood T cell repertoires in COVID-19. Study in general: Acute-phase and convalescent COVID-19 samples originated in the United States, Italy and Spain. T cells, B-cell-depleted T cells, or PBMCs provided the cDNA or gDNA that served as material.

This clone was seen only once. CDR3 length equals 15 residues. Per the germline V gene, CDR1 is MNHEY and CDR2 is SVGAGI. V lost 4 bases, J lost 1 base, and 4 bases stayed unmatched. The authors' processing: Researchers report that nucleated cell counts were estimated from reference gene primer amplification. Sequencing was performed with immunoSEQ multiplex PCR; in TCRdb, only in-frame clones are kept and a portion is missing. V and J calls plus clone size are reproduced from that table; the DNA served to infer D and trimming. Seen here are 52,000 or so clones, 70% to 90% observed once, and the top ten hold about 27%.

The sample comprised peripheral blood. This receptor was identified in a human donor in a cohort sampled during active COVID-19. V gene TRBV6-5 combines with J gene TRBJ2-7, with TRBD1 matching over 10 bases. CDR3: CASSLTGGESYEQYF. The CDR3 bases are TGTGCCAGCAGTTTGACAGGGGGCGAGTCCTACGAGCAGTACTTC.